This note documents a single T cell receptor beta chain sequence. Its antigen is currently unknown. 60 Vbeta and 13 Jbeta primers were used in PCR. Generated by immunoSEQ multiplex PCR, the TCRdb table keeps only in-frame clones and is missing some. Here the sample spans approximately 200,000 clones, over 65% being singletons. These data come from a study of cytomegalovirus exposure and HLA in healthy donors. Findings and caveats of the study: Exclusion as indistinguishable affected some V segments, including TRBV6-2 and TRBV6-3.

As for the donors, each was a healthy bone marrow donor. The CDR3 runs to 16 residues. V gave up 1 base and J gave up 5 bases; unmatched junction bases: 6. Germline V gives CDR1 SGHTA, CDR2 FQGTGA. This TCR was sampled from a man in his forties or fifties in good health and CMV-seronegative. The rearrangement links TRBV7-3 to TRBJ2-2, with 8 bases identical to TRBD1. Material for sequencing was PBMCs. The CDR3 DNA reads TGTGCCAGCAGCTTAAGAGCCAGACAGGGGACCGGGGAGCTGTTTTTT. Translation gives CASSLRARQGTGELFF.